This T cell receptor beta chain derives from a study of T cells in tuberculosis. Study-wide background: A South African cohort included IGRA-negative adolescents, latently infected IGRA-positive adolescents and adults with active tuberculosis.

The V gene's germline CDR1 is GTSNPN and CDR2 SVGIG (reference sequence). The CDR3 spans 13 residues. V was pared by 6 bases and J by 8 bases, with 16 bases between. Data came from immunoSEQ multiplex PCR; TCRdb stores just in-frame clones and leaves some out. The sample holds around 30,000 clones, roughly 93% seen once. Documented time point: new active TB diagnosis, blood taken before or within 7 days of starting treatment. Each patient had positive sputum smear microscopy and/or positive culture. The chain uses TRBV30 and TRBJ1-4; weak D call: TRBD1 (6 bases). This specimen was PBMCs, taken at tuberculosis diagnosis. The TCR comes from an adult with tuberculosis. CDR3 protein: CACSGTLGEKLFF. In DNA form, the CDR3 reads TGTGCCTGTTCTGGGACATTAGGCGAAAAACTGTTTTTT.